This TCR beta chain appears in the sequencing data of a study of metastatic and nonmetastatic thyroid tumors (TCRdb year 2020). About the investigation overall: Repertoires were compared across peripheral blood and tumor or nodule tissue samples from malignant and benign thyroid patients.

Compared with germline, V lacks 6 bases and J lacks 5 bases; bases without a gene match: 3. The CDR3 runs 13 residues from the cysteine to the phenylalanine. Only the CDR3 DNA is retained, 39 bases long and in frame from the first base. CDR1 and CDR2, per the germline V gene, are MNHNS and SASEGT. Results the study describes overall, beyond this receptor: TCR beta diversity was reported as significantly higher in malignant tumors than in benign nodules, in both blood and tumor samples.

A word on this clone: The target of this receptor is not known. Qualities for individual bases were not recorded, and no much larger clone is one base off.

No patient had received any treatment before thyroid surgery. Using T-cell receptor beta sequencing, the study looked back at clinical samples from patients collected from the early 2010s to the late 2010s. Receptors were amplified or captured by PCR. The reads were generated on an Illumina HiSeq 4000. High-throughput sequencing was used to profile the TCR beta-chain CDR3 region of each patient. As for the authors' bioinformatics: The researchers built a classifier to tell apart papillary thyroid cancer patients with distant metastasis, based on CDR3 differences among clinicopathological groups. To measure repertoire diversity the researchers used the Shannon index, while the Morisita-Horn index served to gauge how similar the tumor and blood repertoires were. TCRdb redid the processing of the public reads, applying fastp at Q25 and MiXCR, and retained in-frame beta chains. For this entry, the V and J calls and clone size follow TCRdb and not the study's own pipeline. In this sample the table shows 7,500 to 9,500 clones, 35% to 45% of which occur a single time. Around a fifth of the sample is in the top ten clones.

Sequencing was performed on tumor tissue. This clonotype was sampled from a female donor with papillary thyroid cancer or a benign thyroid nodule (not recorded which). Some clones in this sample may be carry-over from other donors' samples. Recombination connected TRBV6-1 to TRBJ2-3, with 9 bases in between that match TRBD2. This receptor has the CDR3 CASSLSGRDTQYF. The DNA sequence follows: TGTGCCAGCAGCCTTAGCGGGAGAGATACGCAGTATTTT.